The 28 T cell receptor beta chains below come from one sample, sequenced in a study of shared clonotypes between healthy human individuals. Profiled with immunoSEQ multiplex PCR; TCRdb holds only in-frame clones, not every one. The table records some 2,100,000 clones, approximately 94% of them present only once. Input material: naive CD4+ T cells sorted from blood. Subset of the sample: CD45RA+ positively selected. The receptors were gathered from a man between 18 and 29 years old in good health.

This chain connects TRBV13 to TRBJ1-6, with D perhaps TRBD1 (5 bases). The CDR3 spans 15 residues. Per germline, CDR1 PRHDT and CDR2 FYEKMQ (reference sequence). With 1 base removed from V and 9 bases from J, the gap between germline ends came to 13 bases. CDR3 protein: CASSLEQQGTSPLHF. In DNA form, the CDR3 reads TGTGCCAGCAGCTTAGAGCAGCAGGGCACTTCACCCCTCCACTTT.

The chain couples TRBV11-3 to TRBJ2-5, with 7 bases fitting TRBD2. Germline assignment: CDR1 SGHNT and CDR2 YENEEA. This CDR3 comprises 16 residues. The trim removed 5 bases at V and 2 bases at J, leaving 11 bases unmatched. This CDR3 reads CASSPNAASGQETQYF. The CDR3 DNA reads as TGTGCCAGCAGCCCTAATGCGGCTAGCGGACAAGAGACCCAGTACTTC.

The chain joins TRBV7-2 to TRBJ1-2; 8 bases fit TRBD1. The CDR3 has 17 amino acids. Germline V gene data show CDR1 as SGHTA and CDR2 as FQGNSA. V was clipped by 1 base and J by 4 bases; unmatched bases: 11. CDR3 DNA: TGTGCCAGCAGCTTAGGGGCCAGGGGGCGGCTCAGCTATGGCTACACCTTC. Translating gives CASSLGARGRLSYGYTF.

As to this clone: The sample holds other DNA sequences that translate to the same CDR3. This chain connects TRBV30 to TRBJ1-4; D is unresolved. The V gene lost 1 base and the J gene lost 5 bases, with 8 bases spanning the gap. The CDR3 spans 13 residues. In germline, CDR1 is GTSNPN, CDR2 SVGIG (reference sequence). The CDR3 DNA follows: TGTGCCTGGAGTGGACAATTAAATGAAAAACTGTTTTTT. Its protein product is CAWSGQLNEKLFF.

The chain employs TRBV27 and TRBJ2-6; maybe TRBD1 (6 bases). The ends were cut back, 2 bases at V and 4 bases at J, with 15 bases in the middle. Germline values: CDR1 MNHEY, CDR2 SMNVEV (reference sequence). The CDR3 runs 17 residues. CDR3 amino acids: CASSLTTTGSGANVLTF. The CDR3 DNA sequence: TGTGCCAGCAGTTTAACTACCACAGGGTCGGGGGCCAACGTCCTGACTTTC.

The CDR3 DNA follows: TGCGCCAGCAGATCGACGGGGGGCCAAGATACGCAGTATTTT. Translated: CASRSTGGQDTQYF. The V gene is TRBV5-1, the J gene TRBJ2-3; D is perhaps TRBD2 (7 bases). Germline CDR1 and CDR2: SGHRS and YFSETQ. V lost 5 bases and J 5 bases, leaving 15 bases between the germline ends. The CDR3 loop spans 14 amino acids.

The rearrangement uses TRBV18 and TRBJ2-6; D is ambiguous. This CDR3 contains 15 residues. The germline gives CDR1 KGHSH, CDR2 LQKENI. The ends were cut back, 2 bases at V and 2 bases at J, with 7 bases in the middle. The CDR3 sequence: CASSPVWAGANVLTF. The CDR3 DNA reads as TGTGCCAGCTCACCAGTCTGGGCTGGGGCCAACGTCCTGACTTTC.

This clone was counted once. This chain uses TRBV7-9 with TRBJ2-7; 7 positions match TRBD1. Germline CDR1 reads SEHNR; CDR2 reads FQNEAQ (reference sequence). This CDR3 is built from 15 residues. The V segment lost 2 bases and the J segment 0 bases; nucleotides outside the gene matches: 4. In DNA, the CDR3 is TGTGCCAGCAGCTTAAGGGGGCCAAGCTCCTACGAGCAGTACTTC. Amino acid sequence: CASSLRGPSSYEQYF.

This sequence joins TRBV14 and TRBJ2-7, with TRBD2 as a possible D gene (6 bases). V lost 2 bases and J lost 2, with 10 bases in between. Germline V CDR1 and CDR2: SGHDN, FVKESK. This CDR3 is built from 14 residues. The CDR3 protein is CASSQWAGTYEQYF. CDR3 sequence (DNA): TGTGCCAGCAGCCAATGGGCGGGAACCTACGAGCAGTACTTC.

The V call is TRBV2, the J call TRBJ2-3; D is perhaps TRBD1 or TRBD2 (6 bases each). The CDR3 loop spans 15 amino acids. CDR1 and CDR2 (germline): SNHLY, FYNNEI. Trimming cost V 5 bases and J 2 bases, with 14 bases left between them. CDR3 nucleotides: TGTGCCAGCAGTCCGGGGGACACCTACACAGATACGCAGTATTTT. Its protein is CASSPGDTYTDTQYF.

V usage is TRBV6-6 and J usage is TRBJ1-4, with 9 bases identical to TRBD1. The CDR3 runs 14 residues. Germline CDR1 MNHNY, CDR2 SVGAGI (reference sequence). V was pared by 4 bases and J by 8 bases, with 5 bases of the junction left unmatched. CDR3 sequence (DNA): TGTGCCAGCAGTTCCGGGACAGGGAGAGAAAAACTGTTTTTT. Amino acid sequence: CASSSGTGREKLFF.

This chain uses TRBV29-1 with TRBJ1-2; a possible D gene is TRBD1 (6 bases). V was trimmed by 3 bases and J by 5 bases, leaving 16 bases between them. Per the germline V gene, CDR1 is SQVTM and CDR2 is ANQGSEA. This CDR3 is 14 amino acids long. In nucleotides, the CDR3 is TGCAGCGTTGAGGACAGCCTCTTCCAATATGGCTACACCTTC. As protein: CSVEDSLFQYGYTF. Together with reference TRBV29-1 and TRBJ1-2, the CDR3 gives the full variable domain: SAVISQKPSRDICQRGTSLTIQCQVDSQVTMMFWYRQQPGQSLTLIATANQGSEATYESGFVIDKFPISRPNLTFSTLTVSNMSPEDSSIYLCSVEDSLFQYGYTFGSGTRLTVV.

On this clone: The same CDR3 can be traced to other DNA sequences in this sample. This chain's CDR3 is CASSLDGHEQYF. In DNA, the CDR3 is TGTGCCAGCAGCTTAGATGGCCACGAGCAGTACTTC. This chain connects TRBV7-2 to TRBJ2-7; the D is unclear. The CDR3 is made up of 12 amino acids. The germline V gene encodes CDR1 SGHTA and CDR2 FQGNSA. Deletions cut 1 base from V and 5 bases from J, with 6 bases between.

The chain employs TRBV10-1 and TRBJ2-2, with D perhaps TRBD2 (6 bases). The CDR3 totals 14 residues. Germline CDR1 and CDR2: WNHNN and SYGVQD (reference sequence). V dropped 4 bases and J dropped 2 bases, with 8 bases sitting between them. The CDR3 nucleotides read TGCGCCAGCAGTGCCGGGGGTAACACCGGGGAGCTGTTTTTT. Its translation is CASSAGGNTGELFF.

The rearrangement joins TRBV11-2 to TRBJ1-2; 7 bases line up with TRBD1. V lost 1 base and J lost 7; bases outside the gene matches: 6. Germline CDR1 SGHAT, CDR2 FQNNGV. CDR3 size: 14 residues. CDR3 sequence: CASSLGTGAIGYTF. DNA for the CDR3: TGTGCCAGCAGCTTAGGGACAGGCGCTATTGGCTACACCTTC. The entire variable domain, with the rest obtained from reference TRBV11-2 and TRBJ1-2, is as follows: EAGVAQSPRYKIIEKRQSVAFWCNPISGHATLYWYQQILGQGPKLLIQFQNNGVVDDSQLPKDRFSAERLKGVDSTLKIQPAKLEDSAVYLCASSLGTGAIGYTFGSGTRLTVV.

This sequence joins TRBV6-1 and TRBJ2-7, with 8 bases that match TRBD1. CDR1 and CDR2 (germline): MNHNS, SASEGT. V gave up 7 bases and J gave up 5 bases; unmatched junction bases: 7. CDR3 length: 13 residues. For the CDR3, the DNA is TGTGCCAGCACCCTCGGACAGGGTAACGAGCAGTACTTC. This translates into CASTLGQGNEQYF.

The J gene is TRBJ1-6, the V gene TRBV15, with TRBD1 identical over 11 bases. CDR1 and CDR2 (germline): LNHNV, YYDKDF (reference sequence). Trimming took 3 bases from V and 9 from J; bases not matched to a gene: 7. There are 16 residues in the CDR3. DNA for the CDR3: TGTGCCACCAGCAGGGACAGGGGGCTTGGTGGTTCACCCCTCCACTTT. Amino acids: CATSRDRGLGGSPLHF. Filled out from reference TRBV15 and TRBJ1-6, the complete variable domain reads DAMVIQNPRYQVTQFGKPVTLSCSQTLNHNVMYWYQQKSSQAPKLLFHYYDKDFNNEADTPDNFQSRRPNTSFCFLDIRSPGLGDTAMYLCATSRDRGLGGSPLHFGNGTRLTVT.

The V and J genes are TRBV4-3 and TRBJ2-7, with D possibly matching TRBD2 (6 bases). The V gene lost 3 bases and the J gene lost 4 bases, with 10 bases spanning the gap. The CDR3 has 13 amino acids. In germline, CDR1 is LGHNA, CDR2 YSLEER. The CDR3: CASSQREGYEQYF. In DNA, the CDR3 is TGCGCCAGCAGCCAGCGGGAAGGATACGAGCAGTACTTC.

A word on this clone: Additional DNA sequences in this sample encode the identical CDR3. This chain connects TRBV6-5 to TRBJ2-7; possible D gene TRBD2, 6 bases. This CDR3 region has 11 residues. Germline CDR1 is MNHEY and CDR2 is SVGAGI. The V and J ends lost 4 bases and 7 bases respectively, with 8 bases between them. The CDR3 DNA reads as TGTGCCAGCAGTTTTGGGGGGGAGCAGTACTTC. It yields the protein CASSFGGEQYF.

The V and J genes are TRBV30 and TRBJ1-5; D call uncertain. V lost 2 bases and J 11 bases, leaving 13 bases between the germline ends. The CDR3 is made up of 12 amino acids. The germline gives CDR1 GTSNPN, CDR2 SVGIG (reference sequence). CDR3 sequence reads: CAWSLDVKSQHF. DNA for the CDR3: TGTGCCTGGAGTTTAGACGTGAAGTCCCAGCATTTT.

V usage is TRBV5-1 and J usage is TRBJ2-3; perhaps TRBD2 as D (7 bases). Looked up from germline, CDR1 is SGHRS and CDR2 is YFSETQ. With 4 bases removed from V and 5 bases from J, the gap between germline ends came to 23 bases. The CDR3 spans 17 residues. The CDR3 protein is CASSPGARGSRGDTQYF. As DNA, the CDR3 is TGCGCCAGCAGCCCTGGAGCGCGGGGGAGCAGGGGAGATACGCAGTATTTT.

The CDR3 region has the DNA TGTGCCAGCAGCGCCACTAGCGGGGAGCGCTACGAGCAGTACTTC. It translates to CASSATSGERYEQYF. The rearrangement joins TRBV9 to TRBJ2-7; 10 bases align to TRBD2. The CDR3 consists of 15 residues. V shed 3 bases, J shed 3 bases, and the junction held 6 bases outside the gene matches. Per germline, CDR1 SGDLS and CDR2 YYNGEE.

The J gene is TRBJ1-1, the V gene TRBV5-4; D call uncertain. The CDR3 runs to 14 residues. Trimming removed 0 bases from V and 1 base from J, with 7 bases in between. CDR1 is SGHNT, CDR2 YYREEE, per germline (reference sequence). CDR3 region: CASSLEQKNTEAFF. The CDR3 DNA is TGTGCCAGCAGCTTGGAACAAAAGAACACTGAAGCTTTCTTT.

The rearrangement uses TRBV5-5 and TRBJ1-1, with D unclear. The CDR3 covers 14 residues. Germline V lookup: CDR1 SGHKS, CDR2 YYEKEE (reference sequence). The ends were cut back, 4 bases at V and 3 bases at J, with 13 bases in the middle. CDR3 amino acids: CASSRVVLDTEAFF. CDR3 coding DNA: TGTGCCAGCAGCAGGGTTGTGCTGGACACTGAAGCTTTCTTT.

The CDR3 coding sequence is TGTGCCAGTACTTACATAGGGGACGCCGGGGAGCTGTTTTTT. It encodes CASTYIGDAGELFF. J is TRBJ2-2 and V is TRBV19; TRBD1 or TRBD2 may be the D gene (5 bases each). Germline V CDR1 and CDR2: LNHDA, SQIVND (reference sequence). This CDR3 contains 14 residues. V lost 7 bases, J lost 6 bases, and 15 bases lay in between. The complete variable domain, with remaining parts taken from reference TRBV19 and TRBJ2-2, reads DGGITQSPKYLFRKEGQNVTLSCEQNLNHDAMYWYRQDPGQGLRLIYYSQIVNDFQKGDIAEGYSVSREKKESFPLTVTSAQKNPTAFYLCASTYIGDAGELFFGEGSRLTVL.

This rearrangement joins TRBV5-1 to TRBJ2-3, with 10 bases that match TRBD2. The CDR3 runs to 15 residues. Germline CDR1 SGHRS, CDR2 YFSETQ. Trimming cost V 1 base and J 4 bases; bases outside gene matches: 3. CDR3 sequence (DNA): TGCGCCAGCAGCTTGAGCGGGAGGGCCCCAGATACGCAGTATTTT. Translating gives CASSLSGRAPDTQYF.

The V gene is TRBV7-2, the J gene TRBJ2-1; 9 bases are shared with TRBD2. The germline V gene encodes CDR1 SGHTA and CDR2 FQGNSA. This CDR3 has 19 amino acids. J was trimmed by 2 bases and V by 3 bases; bases with no gene match: 14. CDR3 DNA sequence: TGTGCCAGCAGCTTTAGCGGGAGAAAGGTTCTTCCGACCTACAATGAGCAGTTCTTC. It specifies CASSFSGRKVLPTYNEQFF.

The chain links TRBV9 to TRBJ1-2, with TRBD1 identical over 8 bases. CDR3 length: 14 amino acids. Germline V gene lookup returns CDR1 SGDLS and CDR2 YYNGEE. V dropped 0 bases and J dropped 6; count of bases not matched to a gene: 4. CDR3 coding DNA: TGTGCCAGCAGCGTAGTAGCACAGGGGGATGGCTACACCTTC. It translates to CASSVVAQGDGYTF.